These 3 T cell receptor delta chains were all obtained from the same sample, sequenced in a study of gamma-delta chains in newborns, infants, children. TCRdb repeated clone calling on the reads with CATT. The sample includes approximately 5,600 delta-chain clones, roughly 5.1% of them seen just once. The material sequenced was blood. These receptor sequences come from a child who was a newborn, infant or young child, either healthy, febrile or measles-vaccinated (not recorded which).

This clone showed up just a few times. CDR3 nucleotide sequence: TGTGCCTGTGACCCGGTACTTCGGGGGGATAGAGAATACACCGATAAACTCATCTTT. Residues: CACDPVLRGDREYTDKLIF. V and J are TRDV2 and TRDJ1, with 8 bases fitting TRDD3. Germline V gives CDR1 GEAIGNYY, CDR2 EKD. The V gene end was trimmed by 3 bases and the J gene end by 0 bases; junction bases not matched to a gene: 17. The CDR3 spans 19 residues.

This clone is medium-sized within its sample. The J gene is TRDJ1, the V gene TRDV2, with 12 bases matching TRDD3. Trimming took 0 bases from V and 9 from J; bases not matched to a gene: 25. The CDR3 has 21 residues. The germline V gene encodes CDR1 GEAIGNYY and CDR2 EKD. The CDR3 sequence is CACDTVTTREVLGDTQRELIF. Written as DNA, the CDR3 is TGTGCCTGTGACACCGTGACTACCCGAGAAGTACTGGGGGATACCCAACGCGAACTCATCTTT.

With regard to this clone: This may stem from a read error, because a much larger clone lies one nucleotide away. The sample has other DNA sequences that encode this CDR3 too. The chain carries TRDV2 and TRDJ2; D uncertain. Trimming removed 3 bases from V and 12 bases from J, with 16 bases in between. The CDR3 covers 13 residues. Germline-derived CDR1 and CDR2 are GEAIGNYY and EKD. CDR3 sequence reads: CACDALGDRKLFF. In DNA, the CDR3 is TGTGCCTGTGACGCGCTCGGAGACAGGAAACTCTTCTTT.